Below, 10 T cell receptor beta chains from the same sample are listed, as sequenced in a study of cytomegalovirus exposure and HLA in healthy donors. PCR employed 60 Vbeta and 13 Jbeta primers. Clones were sequenced by immunoSEQ multiplex PCR, and TCRdb holds only the in-frame ones, with some missing. The data show about 130,000 clones, over 65% seen once. Sequencing input: PBMCs. All receptors come from a female donor in good health and CMV-seropositive.

This chain joins TRBV18 and TRBJ2-7; D call uncertain. Germline CDR1 KGHSH, CDR2 LQKENI. The length of the CDR3 is 14 residues. The CDR3 sequence: CAFFKQKTAYEQYF. CDR3 nucleotide sequence: TGTGCTTTTTTCAAACAGAAGACGGCATACGAGCAGTACTTC.

The table lists this clone with a few counts. The chain has TRBV27 and TRBJ2-7; 9 positions agree with TRBD2. CDR1 and CDR2 (germline): MNHEY, SMNVEV (reference sequence). The CDR3 extends over 16 amino acids. V dropped 0 bases and J dropped 3; count of bases not matched to a gene: 6. CDR3 coding DNA: TGTGCCAGCAGTTTATCGGTAGCGGGAGCTCGCTACGAGCAGTACTTC. Translating gives CASSLSVAGARYEQYF.

V usage is TRBV15 and J usage is TRBJ2-1, with 7 bases fitting TRBD2. The CDR3 sequence is 16 residues long. The germline CDR1 and CDR2 sequences are LNHNV and YYDKDF (reference sequence). V lost 1 base and J lost 3; bases outside the gene matches: 6. CDR3 DNA sequence: TGTGCCACCAGCAGAGGAGAGGGAGGGCTCTACAATGAGCAGTTCTTC. Translating it yields CATSRGEGGLYNEQFF.

V usage is TRBV19 and J usage is TRBJ2-5; 13 bases map to TRBD2. The V gene end was trimmed by 9 bases and the J gene end by 1 base; junction bases not matched to a gene: 23. Germline lookup yields CDR1 LNHDA and CDR2 SQIVND (reference sequence). This CDR3 is 21 amino acids long. CDR3: CASTRGTSGTLLLRGQETQYF. The CDR3 nucleotides are TGTGCCAGCACCCGAGGGACTAGCGGGACCCTATTGCTCAGGGGCCAAGAGACCCAGTACTTC.

The chain links TRBV6-1 to TRBJ2-3, with a possible D match to TRBD2 (5 bases). Germline-derived CDR1 and CDR2 are MNHNS and SASEGT. Trimming took off 5 bases at V and 6 bases at J, with 18 bases between the two ends. This CDR3 is built from 15 residues. This CDR3 reads CASSFGGQDWDTQYF. As DNA, the CDR3 is TGTGCCAGCAGTTTCGGAGGCCAGGATTGGGATACGCAGTATTTT.

This clone was counted between two and nine times. The chain joins TRBV10-3 to TRBJ2-7, with D perhaps matching TRBD1 (5 bases). The CDR3 runs to 13 residues. Between the trimmed V and J ends, which lost 4 bases and 3 bases, there was a span of 10 bases. Germline CDR1 reads ENHRY; CDR2 reads SYGVKD. The CDR3 reads CAISGTSNYEQYF. The CDR3 DNA reads TGTGCCATCAGTGGGACATCGAACTACGAGCAGTACTTC.

The chain has TRBV21-1 and TRBJ2-1; the D segment call TRBD2 is taken from the table without a DNA check. TRBV21-1 is described as a pseudogene. The CDR3 is 19 amino acids. The CDR3 protein is CASSKIRARLAGGTNEQFF. The DNA for the CDR3 is TGTGCCAGCAGCAAAATCCGAGCCAGGCTAGCGGGGGGGACCAATGAGCAGTTCTTC.

The chain employs TRBV11-2 and TRBJ2-7; maybe TRBD2 (6 bases). This CDR3 comprises 14 residues. Germline V gene sequence: CDR1 SGHAT, CDR2 FQNNGV. V was cut by 2 bases and J by 5 bases, with 13 bases left in between. In nucleotides, the CDR3 is TGTGCCAGCAGCTTACTGGGGGGTTCTGACGAGCAGTACTTC. Protein sequence: CASSLLGGSDEQYF. Full variable domain (remainder filled in from reference TRBV11-2 and TRBJ2-7): EAGVAQSPRYKIIEKRQSVAFWCNPISGHATLYWYQQILGQGPKLLIQFQNNGVVDDSQLPKDRFSAERLKGVDSTLKIQPAKLEDSAVYLCASSLLGGSDEQYFGPGTRLTVT.

Here the CDR3 DNA reads TGTGCCAGAAGCTTTGCCCAGGGTTGCCCACGTGAGACCCAGTACTTC. Amino acid sequence: CARSFAQGCPRETQYF. V usage is TRBV7-5 and J usage is TRBJ2-5; the tabulated D call, TRBD1, remains unverified against the DNA. TRBV7-5 is a recognized pseudogene. CDR3 length: 16 residues.

This clone was detected only once. This chain links TRBV14 with TRBJ2-1; tentatively, D is TRBD2 (5 bases). The CDR3 contains 14 residues. Trimming shortened V by 6 bases and J by 6 bases, and 15 bases separated the two germline ends. The germline V gene has CDR1 SGHDN and CDR2 FVKESK. CDR3 DNA: TGTGCCAGCAGTCACCAACGCGGGTCCAATGAGCAGTTCTTC. This translates into CASSHQRGSNEQFF. The complete variable domain, with remaining parts taken from reference TRBV14 and TRBJ2-1, reads EAGVTQFPSHSVIEKGQTVTLRCDPISGHDNLYWYRRVMGKEIKFLLHFVKESKQDESGMPNNRFLAERTGGTYSTLKVQPAELEDSGVYFCASSHQRGSNEQFFGPGTRLTVL.